This entry features one T cell receptor beta chain sequence. Its antigen is not known. Germline-derived CDR1 and CDR2 are SEHNR and FQNEAQ (reference sequence). Between the trimmed V and J ends, which lost 1 base and 2 bases, there was a span of 8 bases. The CDR3 contains 14 residues. This sample was included in a study of cytomegalovirus exposure and HLA in healthy donors. Broader study findings: As immune exposure information, only CMV serostatus was available. There was a cluster of highly shared sequence variants that was likely a sequencing artifact. Earlier findings revealed that most TCR beta V segments proved productive either about 87% or about 30% of the time.

With 60 Vbeta and 13 Jbeta primers, the PCR was carried out. Only in-frame clones appear in the TCRdb table, and some are missing; sequencing was by immunoSEQ multiplex PCR. Of tens of thousands of clones in the sample, 55% to 80% are singletons; the top ten hold over 2.5%. The sequence was obtained from a woman aged 45-59 years in good health and CMV-seronegative. This chain links TRBV7-9 with TRBJ2-5; D remains ambiguous. What was sequenced was PBMCs. CDR3 DNA sequence: TGTGCCAGCAGCTTAGTGACACCGCAAGAGACCCAGTACTTC. Its protein is CASSLVTPQETQYF.